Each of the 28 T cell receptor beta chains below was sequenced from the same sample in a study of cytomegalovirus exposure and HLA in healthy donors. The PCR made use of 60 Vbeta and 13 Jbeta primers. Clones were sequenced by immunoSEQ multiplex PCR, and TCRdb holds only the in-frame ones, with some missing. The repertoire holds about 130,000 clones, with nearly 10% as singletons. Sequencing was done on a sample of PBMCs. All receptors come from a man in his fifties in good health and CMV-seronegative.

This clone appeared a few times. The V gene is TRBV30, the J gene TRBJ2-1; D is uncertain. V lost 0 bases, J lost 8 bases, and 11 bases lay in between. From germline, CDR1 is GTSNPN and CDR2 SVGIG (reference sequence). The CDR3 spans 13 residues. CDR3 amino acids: CAWSVRRFHEQFF. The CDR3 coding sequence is TGTGCCTGGAGTGTTCGCAGGTTCCATGAGCAGTTCTTC.

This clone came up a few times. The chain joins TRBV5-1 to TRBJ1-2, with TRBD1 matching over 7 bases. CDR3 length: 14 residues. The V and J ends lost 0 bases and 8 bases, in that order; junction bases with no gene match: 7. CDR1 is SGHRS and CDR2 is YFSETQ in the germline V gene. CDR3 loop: CASSLEGTVVGYTF. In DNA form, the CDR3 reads TGCGCCAGCAGCTTGGAAGGGACAGTAGTCGGCTACACCTTC.

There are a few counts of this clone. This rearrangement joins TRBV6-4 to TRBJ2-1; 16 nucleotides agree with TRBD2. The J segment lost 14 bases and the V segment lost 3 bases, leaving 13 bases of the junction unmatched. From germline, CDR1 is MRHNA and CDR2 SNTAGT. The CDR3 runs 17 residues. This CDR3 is CASSELNSGLAGGDKFF. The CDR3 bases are TGTGCCAGCAGTGAGCTCAACTCGGGACTAGCGGGGGGGGATAAGTTCTTC.

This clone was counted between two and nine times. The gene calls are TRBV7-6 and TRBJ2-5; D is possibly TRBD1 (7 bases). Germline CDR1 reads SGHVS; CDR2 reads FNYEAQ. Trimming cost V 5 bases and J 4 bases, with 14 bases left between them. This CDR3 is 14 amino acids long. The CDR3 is CASSGGTVGETQYF. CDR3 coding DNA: TGTGCCAGCAGCGGGGGGACAGTTGGAGAGACCCAGTACTTC.

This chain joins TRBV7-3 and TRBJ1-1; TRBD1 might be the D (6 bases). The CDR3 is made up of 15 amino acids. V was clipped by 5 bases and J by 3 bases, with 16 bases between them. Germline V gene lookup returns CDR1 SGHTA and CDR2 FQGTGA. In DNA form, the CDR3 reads TGTGCCAGCAGCCCCCAGGGCAGGGGAGACACTGAAGCTTTCTTT. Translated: CASSPQGRGDTEAFF.

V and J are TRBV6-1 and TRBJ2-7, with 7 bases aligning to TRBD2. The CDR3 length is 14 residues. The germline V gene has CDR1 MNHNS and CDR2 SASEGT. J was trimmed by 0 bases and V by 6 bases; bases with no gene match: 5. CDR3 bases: TGTGCCAGCAGACCTAGCGGATCCTCCTACGAGCAGTACTTC. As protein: CASRPSGSSYEQYF.

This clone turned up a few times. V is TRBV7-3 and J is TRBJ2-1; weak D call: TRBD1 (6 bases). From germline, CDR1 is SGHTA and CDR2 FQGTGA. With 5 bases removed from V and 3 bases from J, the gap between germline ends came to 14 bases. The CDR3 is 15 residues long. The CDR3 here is CASSDGTRYYNEQFF. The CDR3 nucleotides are TGTGCCAGCAGCGACGGGACAAGATACTACAATGAGCAGTTCTTC.

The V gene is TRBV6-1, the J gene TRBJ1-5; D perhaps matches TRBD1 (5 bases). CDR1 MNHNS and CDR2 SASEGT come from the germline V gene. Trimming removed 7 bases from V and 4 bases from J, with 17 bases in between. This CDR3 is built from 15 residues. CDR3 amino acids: CASTPVDRPNQPQHF. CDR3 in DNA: TGTGCCAGCACTCCTGTCGACAGACCGAATCAGCCCCAGCATTTT.

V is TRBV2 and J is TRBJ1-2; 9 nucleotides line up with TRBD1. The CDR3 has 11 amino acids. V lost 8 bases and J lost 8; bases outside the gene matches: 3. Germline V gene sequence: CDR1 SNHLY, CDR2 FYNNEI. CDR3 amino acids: CASGQGLGYTF. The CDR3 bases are TGTGCCAGCGGACAGGGGTTGGGCTACACCTTC.

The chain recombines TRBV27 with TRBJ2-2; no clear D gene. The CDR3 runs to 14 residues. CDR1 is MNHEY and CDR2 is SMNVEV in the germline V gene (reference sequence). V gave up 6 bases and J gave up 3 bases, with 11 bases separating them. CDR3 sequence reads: CASSWASDTGELFF. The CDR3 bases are TGTGCCAGCAGCTGGGCATCTGACACCGGGGAGCTGTTTTTT.

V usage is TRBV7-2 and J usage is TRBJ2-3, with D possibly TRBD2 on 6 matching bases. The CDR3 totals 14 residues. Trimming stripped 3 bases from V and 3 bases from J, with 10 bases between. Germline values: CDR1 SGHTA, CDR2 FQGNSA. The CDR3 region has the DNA TGTGCCAGCAGCTTTACTAGCTGGACAGATACGCAGTATTTT. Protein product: CASSFTSWTDTQYF.

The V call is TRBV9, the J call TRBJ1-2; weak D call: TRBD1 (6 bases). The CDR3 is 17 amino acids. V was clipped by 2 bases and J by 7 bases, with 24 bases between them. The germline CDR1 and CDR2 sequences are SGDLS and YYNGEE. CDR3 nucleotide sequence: TGTGCCAGCAGCGTCCCCCGGTTCCCCGGGGGGCAGGGTGGCTACACCTTC. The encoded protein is CASSVPRFPGGQGGYTF.

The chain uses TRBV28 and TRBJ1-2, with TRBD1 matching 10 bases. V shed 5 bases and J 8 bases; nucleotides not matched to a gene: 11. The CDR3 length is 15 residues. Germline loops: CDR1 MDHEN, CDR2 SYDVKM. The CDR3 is CASSRTGGGSFGYTF. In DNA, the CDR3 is TGTGCCAGCAGTCGGACAGGGGGGGGGTCATTCGGCTACACCTTC.

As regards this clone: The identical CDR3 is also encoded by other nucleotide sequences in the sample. The CDR3 sequence: CASSPPEGQINEAFF. CDR3 DNA sequence: TGTGCCAGCTCACCACCGGAGGGCCAGATAAATGAAGCTTTCTTT. The rearrangement uses TRBV18 and TRBJ1-1; D is uncertain. The CDR3 length is 15 residues. V lost 0 bases, J lost 7 bases, and 15 bases lay in between. The germline V gene has CDR1 KGHSH and CDR2 LQKENI.

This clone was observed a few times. In DNA form, the CDR3 reads TGTGCCAGCAGACCTAGCGGGGGTAGCTCCTACGAGCAGTACTTC. Protein: CASRPSGGSSYEQYF. The chain joins TRBV6-5 to TRBJ2-7, with 10 bases matching TRBD2. With V trimmed by 6 bases and J by 0 bases, 5 bases remained unmatched. Germline V gives CDR1 MNHEY, CDR2 SVGAGI. CDR3 length: 15 amino acids.

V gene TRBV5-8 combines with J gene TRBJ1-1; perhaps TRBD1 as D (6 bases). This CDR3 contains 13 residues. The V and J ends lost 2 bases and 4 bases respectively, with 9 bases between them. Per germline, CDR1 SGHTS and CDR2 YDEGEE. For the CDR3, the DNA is TGTGCCAGCAGCTTAAGAGGGGGCACTGAAGCTTTCTTT. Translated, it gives CASSLRGGTEAFF.

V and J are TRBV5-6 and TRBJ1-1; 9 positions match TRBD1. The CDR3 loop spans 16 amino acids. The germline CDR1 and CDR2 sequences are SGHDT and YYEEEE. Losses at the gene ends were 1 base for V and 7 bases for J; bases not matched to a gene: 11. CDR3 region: CASSLWGGTGSVEAFF. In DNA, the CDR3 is TGTGCCAGCAGCTTGTGGGGGGGGACAGGGTCCGTTGAAGCTTTCTTT.

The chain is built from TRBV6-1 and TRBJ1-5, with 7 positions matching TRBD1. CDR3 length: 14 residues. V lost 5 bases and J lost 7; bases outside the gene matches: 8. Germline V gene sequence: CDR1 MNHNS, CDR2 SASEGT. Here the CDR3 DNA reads TGTGCCAGCAGTCCACAGGGGAAGCAACAGCCCCAGCATTTT. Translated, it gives CASSPQGKQQPQHF.

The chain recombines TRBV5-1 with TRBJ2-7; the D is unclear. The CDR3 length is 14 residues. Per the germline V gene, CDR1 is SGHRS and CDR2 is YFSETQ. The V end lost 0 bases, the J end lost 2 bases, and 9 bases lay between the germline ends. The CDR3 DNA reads TGCGCCAGCAGCTTGGGGGCGAGCACCTACGAGCAGTACTTC. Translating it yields CASSLGASTYEQYF.

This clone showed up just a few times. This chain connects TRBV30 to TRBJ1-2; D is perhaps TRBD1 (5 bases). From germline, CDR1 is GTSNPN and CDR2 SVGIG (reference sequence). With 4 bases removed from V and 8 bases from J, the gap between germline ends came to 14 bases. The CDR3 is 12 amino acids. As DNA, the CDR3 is TGTGCCTGGACAGGACAACGTCAGGGCTACACCTTC. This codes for CAWTGQRQGYTF.

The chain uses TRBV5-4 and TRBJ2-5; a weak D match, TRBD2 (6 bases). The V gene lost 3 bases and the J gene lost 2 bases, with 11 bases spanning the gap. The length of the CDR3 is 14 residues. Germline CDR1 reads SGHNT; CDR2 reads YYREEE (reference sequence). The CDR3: CASSSRGTQETQYF. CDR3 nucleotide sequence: TGTGCCAGCAGCTCCCGGGGGACTCAAGAGACCCAGTACTTC. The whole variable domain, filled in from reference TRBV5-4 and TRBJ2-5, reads ETGVTQSPTHLIKTRGQQVTLRCSSQSGHNTVSWYQQALGQGPQFIFQYYREEENGRGNFPPRFSGLQFPNYSSELNVNALELDDSALYLCASSSRGTQETQYFGPGTRLLVL.

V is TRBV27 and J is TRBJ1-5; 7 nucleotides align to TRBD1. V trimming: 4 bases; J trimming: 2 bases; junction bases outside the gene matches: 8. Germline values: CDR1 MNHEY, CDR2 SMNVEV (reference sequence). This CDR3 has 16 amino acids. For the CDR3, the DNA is TGTGCCAGCAGTTCGACAGGGTTGGATCGCAATCAGCCCCAGCATTTT. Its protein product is CASSSTGLDRNQPQHF.

This CDR3 reads CASSWQAGGTDTQYF. DNA for the CDR3: TGCGCCAGCAGCTGGCAGGCGGGGGGAACAGATACGCAGTATTTT. The chain carries TRBV5-1 and TRBJ2-3; 8 bases agree with TRBD2. V shed 3 bases, J shed 3 bases, and the junction held 6 bases outside the gene matches. Per germline, CDR1 SGHRS and CDR2 YFSETQ. CDR3 length: 15 amino acids.

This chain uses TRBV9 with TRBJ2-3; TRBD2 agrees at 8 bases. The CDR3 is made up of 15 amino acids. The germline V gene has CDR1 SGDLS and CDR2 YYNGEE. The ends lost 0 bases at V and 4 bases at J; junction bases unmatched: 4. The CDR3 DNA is TGTGCCAGCAGCGTAGCAGCGGGAGCCTCAGATACGCAGTATTTT. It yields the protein CASSVAAGASDTQYF.

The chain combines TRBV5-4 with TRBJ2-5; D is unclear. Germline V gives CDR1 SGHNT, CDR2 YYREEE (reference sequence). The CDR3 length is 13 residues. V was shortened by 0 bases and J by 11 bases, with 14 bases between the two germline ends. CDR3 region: CASSLDTTIGQYF. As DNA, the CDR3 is TGTGCCAGCAGCTTGGATACTACGATTGGGCAGTACTTC.

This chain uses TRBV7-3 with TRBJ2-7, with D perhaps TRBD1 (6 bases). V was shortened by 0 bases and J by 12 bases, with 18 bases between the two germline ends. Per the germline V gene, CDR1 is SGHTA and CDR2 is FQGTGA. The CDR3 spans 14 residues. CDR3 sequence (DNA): TGTGCCAGCAGCTTAACGGATTCGGCAGGGGAAGCGTACTTC. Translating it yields CASSLTDSAGEAYF.

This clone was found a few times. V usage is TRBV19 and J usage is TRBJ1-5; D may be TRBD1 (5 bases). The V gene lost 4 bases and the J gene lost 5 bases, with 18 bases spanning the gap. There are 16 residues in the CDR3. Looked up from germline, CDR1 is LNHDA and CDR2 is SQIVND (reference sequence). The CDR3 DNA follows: TGTGCCAGTAGTACCCAGTCAGGGTTCGAGTATCAGCCCCAGCATTTT. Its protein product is CASSTQSGFEYQPQHF.

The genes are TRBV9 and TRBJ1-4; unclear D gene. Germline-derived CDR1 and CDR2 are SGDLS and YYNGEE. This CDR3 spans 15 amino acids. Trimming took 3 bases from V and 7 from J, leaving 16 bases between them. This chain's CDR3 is CASSARRGEGEKLFF. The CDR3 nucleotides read TGTGCCAGCAGCGCACGACGGGGAGAGGGTGAAAAACTGTTTTTT.